A few counts support the clone carrying this TCR beta chain. Its antigen is unknown. The data stem from a study of post-analysis software for immune sequencing data. Incorporated into the TCR beta cDNA libraries were unique molecular identifiers, which served to reduce PCR and sequencing biases. TCRdb processed the PCR reads anew with MiXCR; each CDR3 protein has one entry. The sample includes approximately 730,000 distinct CDR3 sequences, about 27% of them seen just once. Germline CDR1 reads DFQATT; CDR2 reads SNEGSKA (reference sequence). The CDR3 is made up of 14 amino acids. V lost 1 base, J lost 3 bases, and 13 bases lay in between. Study-level points and caveats: Normalized Chao1 diversity was significantly lower in multiple sclerosis patients than in controls. Roughly five TRBV segments were significantly more frequent in patients than in controls. TRBV5-6, TRBV5-1 and TRBV20-1 were among these segments.

This clonotype was obtained from a girl aged 5 to 17 with multiple sclerosis. The chain combines TRBV20-1 with TRBJ2-7, with D tentatively TRBD2 (6 bases). Source material: blood. The CDR3 DNA reads TGCAGTGCTAGAGGCGTACGGGGGAACTACGAGCAGTACTTC. It is translated as CSARGVRGNYEQYF.